What follows describes a single T cell receptor (beta chain). The target antigen is unknown. Other DNA sequences in the same sample also yield this CDR3. It was with 60 Vbeta and 13 Jbeta primers that the PCR ran. Here immunoSEQ multiplex PCR was the method, and the copy in TCRdb shows in-frame clones only, minus some. Among around 120,000 clones listed, about two thirds were seen once. These data are taken from a study of cytomegalovirus exposure and HLA in healthy donors. Study observations and caveats: What TCR beta sequences reportedly achieved was accurate prediction of HLA-A and HLA-B alleles in most subjects. Among TCR beta chains of equal frequency, HLA-associated ones were more clonally expanded in a later analysis. In a later analysis, a missense DCLRE1C variant was linked to TCR beta V- and J-gene trimming. In vitro confirmation showed three CMV-associated chains to be CMV antigen specific.

Germline assignment: CDR1 SGHAT and CDR2 FQNNGV. This CDR3 has 15 amino acids. The trim removed 4 bases at V and 4 bases at J, leaving 6 bases unmatched. V gene TRBV11-2 combines with J gene TRBJ1-1; 10 bases match TRBD1. What was sequenced was PBMCs. This TCR was sampled from a woman in her 40s in good health and CMV-seropositive. CDR3 sequence reads: CASSSDRDRGTEAFF. CDR3 coding DNA: TGTGCCAGCAGCTCGGACCGGGACAGGGGCACTGAAGCTTTCTTT.